The clone carrying this TCR beta chain has a handful of counts. Its matching antigen is unknown. TCRdb itself ran the reads through MiXCR, one entry per CDR3 protein. Among approximately 770,000 distinct CDR3 sequences listed, 25% to 35% were seen once. The data belong to a study of T cell repertoires in cytomegalovirus infection. Study as a whole: Recently identified HLA-C-restricted and well-studied HLA-B-restricted CMV epitopes were used. Public TCR beta signatures were indicative of both CMV infection and a matching HLA type. Study-wide results and limits: Clonotypes of TCR beta that were HLA-C-restricted and CMV-specific dominated the ex vivo response. Cumulative frequency of public TCR beta families picked out carriers of CMV plus the relevant HLA.

The starting material was cultured CD8+ T cells from PBMCs, obtained from culture after CMV antigen stimulation. The receptor's source is a human donor in good health (CMV status not recorded). Some clones in this sample may be carry-over from other donors' samples.

The chain's CDR3 is CSALNRVSKNIQYF. DNA of the CDR3: TGCAGTGCTCTAAACAGGGTATCCAAAAACATTCAGTACTTC. The J gene is TRBJ2-4, the V gene TRBV20-1, with D possibly being TRBD1 (6 bases). The germline V gene has CDR1 DFQATT and CDR2 SNEGSKA (reference sequence). Trimming stripped 5 bases from V and 2 bases from J, with 13 bases between. The CDR3 loop spans 14 amino acids.